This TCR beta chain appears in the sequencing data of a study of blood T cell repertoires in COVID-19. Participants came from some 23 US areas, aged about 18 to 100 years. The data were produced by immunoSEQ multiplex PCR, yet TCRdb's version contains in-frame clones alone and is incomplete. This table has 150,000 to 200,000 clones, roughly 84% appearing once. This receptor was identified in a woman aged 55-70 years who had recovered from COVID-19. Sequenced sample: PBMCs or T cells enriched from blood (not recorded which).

Here the CDR3 DNA reads TGTGCCAGCAGTGGGGGAACCGGGACAGGGCACTACAATGAGCAGTTCTTC. Protein sequence: CASSGGTGTGHYNEQFF. The gene calls are TRBV6-1 and TRBJ2-1, with 9 nucleotides matching TRBD1. Germline V gene data show CDR1 as MNHNS and CDR2 as SASEGT. The length of the CDR3 is 17 residues. V trimming: 4 bases; J trimming: 3 bases; junction bases outside the gene matches: 10.